This TCR beta chain derives from a study of blood T cell repertoires in COVID-19. Study as a whole: COVID-19 samples, acute and convalescent, were from the United States, Italy and Spain. PBMCs, B-cell-depleted T cells, or T cells were the source of the cDNA or gDNA that made up the material.

Libraries were prepared by immunoSEQ multiplex PCR; TCRdb keeps only in-frame clonotypes and omits some of them. The data show 68,000 or so clones, with approximately 89% seen just once and 6.4% held by the top ten. The sample was peripheral blood. This TCR derives from a woman in her 70s with acute or convalescent COVID-19.

The CDR3 DNA is TGTGCCAGCAGCCCTGGAGGGGTTGATAACTATGGCTACACCTTC. The encoded protein is CASSPGGVDNYGYTF. The rearrangement joins TRBV28 to TRBJ1-2; possibly TRBD1 for D (5 bases). The germline V and J ends were trimmed by 6 bases and 1 base, with 15 bases remaining between them. This CDR3 has 15 amino acids. CDR1 is MDHEN, CDR2 SYDVKM, per germline.